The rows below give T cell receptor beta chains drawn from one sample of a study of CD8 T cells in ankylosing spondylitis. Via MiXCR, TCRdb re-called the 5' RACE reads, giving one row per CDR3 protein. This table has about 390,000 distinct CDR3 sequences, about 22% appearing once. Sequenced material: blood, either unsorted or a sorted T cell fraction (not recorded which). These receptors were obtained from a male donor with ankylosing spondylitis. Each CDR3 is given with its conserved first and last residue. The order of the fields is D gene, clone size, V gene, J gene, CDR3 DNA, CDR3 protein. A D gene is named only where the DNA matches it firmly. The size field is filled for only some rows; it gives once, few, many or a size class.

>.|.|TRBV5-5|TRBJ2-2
TGTGCCAGCAGCCCCACCCCTCTGCCCGGGGAGCTGTTTTTT
CASSPTPLPGELFF
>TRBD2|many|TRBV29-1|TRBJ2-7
TGCAGCGTTGCAGGAGGGCGGGAGAGTTACGAGCAGTACTTC
CSVAGGRESYEQYF
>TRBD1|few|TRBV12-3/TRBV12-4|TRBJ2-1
TGTGCCAGCAGTTTATGGGACAGGGGCAGCAATGAGCAGTTCTTC
CASSLWDRGSNEQFF
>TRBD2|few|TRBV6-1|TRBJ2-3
TGTGCCAGCAGACGACTAGCGGGAGGAGATACGCAGTATTTT
CASRRLAGGDTQYF
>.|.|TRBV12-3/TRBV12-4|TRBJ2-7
TGTGCCAGCAGTTTAGGAATAGCGGCCTACGAGCAGTACTTC
CASSLGIAAYEQYF
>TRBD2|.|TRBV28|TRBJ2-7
TGTGCCAGTGAAGCTAGCGGGAGCTCCTACGAGCAGTACTTC
CASEASGSSYEQYF
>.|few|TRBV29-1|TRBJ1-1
TGCAGCCCGGGTAAGGGCACTGAAGCTTTCTTT
CSPGKGTEAFF
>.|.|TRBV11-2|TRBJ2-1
TGTGCCAGCAGCCGCGGGACAAATATCTACAATGAGCAGTTCTTC
CASSRGTNIYNEQFF
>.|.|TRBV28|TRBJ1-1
TGTGCCAGCAGACCGGACTTAGCCAAGGAAGCTTTCTTT
CASRPDLAKEAFF
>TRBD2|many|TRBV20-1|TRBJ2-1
TGCAGTGCTTTTAGCGGGGGCTTCGGAAATGAGCAGTTCTTC
CSAFSGGFGNEQFF
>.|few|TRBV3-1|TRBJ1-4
TGTGCCAGCAGCCAAGGAGTTGAAAAACTGTTTTTT
CASSQGVEKLFF
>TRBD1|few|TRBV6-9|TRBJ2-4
TGTGCCAGCAGTTATTACAGGGGGCGGCAAAACATTCAGTACTTC
CASSYYRGRQNIQYF
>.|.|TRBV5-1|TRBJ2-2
TGCGCCAGCAGCAGGCAAGCGGAGGCCGGGGAGCTGTTTTTT
CASSRQAEAGELFF
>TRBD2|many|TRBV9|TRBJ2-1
TGTGCCAGCAGCGTAGTACTAGCGGGAGCTGGTGATGAGCAGTTCTTC
CASSVVLAGAGDEQFF
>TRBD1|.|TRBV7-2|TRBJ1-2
TGTGCCAGCAGCTTAGGGGCAGGGGGGAACTATGGCTACACCTTC
CASSLGAGGNYGYTF
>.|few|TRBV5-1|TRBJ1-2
TGCGCCAGCAGCCCTCTTCCCCAATGGGACTATGGCTACACCTTC
CASSPLPQWDYGYTF
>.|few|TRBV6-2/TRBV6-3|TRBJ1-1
TGTGCCAGCAGTTACTCGGATCCCAGGACAAGGACGGCTTTCTTT
CASSYSDPRTRTAFF
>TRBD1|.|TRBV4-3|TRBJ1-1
TGCGCCAGCAGCCCCCGGGACAGGACGAACACTGAAGCTTTCTTT
CASSPRDRTNTEAFF
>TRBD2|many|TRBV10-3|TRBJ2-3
TGTGCCTCGGGACTACGCACAGATACGCAGTATTTT
CASGLRTDTQYF
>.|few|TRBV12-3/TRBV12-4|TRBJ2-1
TGTGCCAGCAGGACCCTCACATCCGGGATAGGGCAGTTCTTC
CASRTLTSGIGQFF
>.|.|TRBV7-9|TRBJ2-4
TGTGCCAGCAGCTTAGACGGAGATCTTCAGTACTTC
CASSLDGDLQYF
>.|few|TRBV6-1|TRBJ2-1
TGTGCCAGCAGCCGGGGCGGGATGTATGATAACTCCTACAATGAGCAGTTCTTC
CASSRGGMYDNSYNEQFF
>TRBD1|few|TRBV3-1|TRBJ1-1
TGTGCCAGCAGCCAAGAGATGAGTGGGGGACAGGGGGCATTTGACACTGAAGCTTTCTTT
CASSQEMSGGQGAFDTEAFF
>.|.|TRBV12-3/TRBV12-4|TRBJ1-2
TGTGCCAGCAGTCCAGGGGTGGGAGGCTACACCTTC
CASSPGVGGYTF
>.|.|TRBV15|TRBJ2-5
TGTGCCACCAGCAGAGATGTAGGGACCCAAGAGACCCAGTACTTC
CATSRDVGTQETQYF
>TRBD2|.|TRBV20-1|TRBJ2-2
TGCAGTGCTAGATTAGCGGGAGTGCCGCACACCGGGGAGCTGTTTTTT
CSARLAGVPHTGELFF
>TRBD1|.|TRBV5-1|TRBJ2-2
TGCGCCACCGGACAGGACCACACCGGGGAGCTGTTTTTT
CATGQDHTGELFF
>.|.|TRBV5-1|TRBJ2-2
TGCGCCAGCAGCATGGACAGCTATTTTCTGAACACCGGGGAGCTGTTTTTT
CASSMDSYFLNTGELFF
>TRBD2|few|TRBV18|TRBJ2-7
TGTGCCAGCTCACCAGCTAGCGGAGCCTACGAGCAGTACTTC
CASSPASGAYEQYF
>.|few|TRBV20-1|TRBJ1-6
TGCAGTGCTAGGAAAGGCCGGGATTCACCCCTCCACTTT
CSARKGRDSPLHF
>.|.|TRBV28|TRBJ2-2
TGTGCCAGCGGGTTTAGAACCGTGGAGCTGTTTTTT
CASGFRTVELFF
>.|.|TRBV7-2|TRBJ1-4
TGTGCCAGCAGCTTAGAGGGGACAAGGGGAAATGAAAAACTGTTTTTT
CASSLEGTRGNEKLFF
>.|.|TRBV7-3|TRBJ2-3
TGTGCCAGCAGCCCTATGGGACTTTCCACAGATACGCAGTATTTT
CASSPMGLSTDTQYF
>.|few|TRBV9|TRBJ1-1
TGTGCCAGCAGCGTAGCCCCTAACACTGAAGCTTTCTTT
CASSVAPNTEAFF
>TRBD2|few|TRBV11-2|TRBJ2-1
TGTGCCAGCAGAGCTAGCGGTCCCAATGAGCAGTTCTTC
CASRASGPNEQFF
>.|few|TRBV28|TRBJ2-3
TGTGCCAGCAGTATCATTGGGACCTTTAGCACAGATACGCAGTATTTT
CASSIIGTFSTDTQYF
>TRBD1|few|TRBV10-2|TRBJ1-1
TGCGCCAGCAATCGGGACAGGGTCGCTGAAGCTTTCTTT
CASNRDRVAEAFF
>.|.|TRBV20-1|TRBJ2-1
TGCAGTGCAGAGAGTCCACAGGGACGCAATGAGCAGTTCTTC
CSAESPQGRNEQFF
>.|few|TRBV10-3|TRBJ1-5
TGTGCCTCATGGGCGGGGGAAGGTCAGCCCCAGCATTTT
CASWAGEGQPQHF
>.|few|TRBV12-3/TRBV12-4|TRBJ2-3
TGTGCCAGCAGTTTGAGAGGGAGTCCAGATACGCAGTATTTT
CASSLRGSPDTQYF
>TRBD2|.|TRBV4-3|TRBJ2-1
TGCGCCAGCAGCCAGGCAGCGGGAATCTCCAATGAGCAGTTCTTC
CASSQAAGISNEQFF
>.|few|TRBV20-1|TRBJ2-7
TGCAGTGCTAACGATCCCTACGAGCAGTACTTC
CSANDPYEQYF
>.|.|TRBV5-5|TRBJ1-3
TGTGCCAGCAGCTTTGGAGCAGGCTCGGACACCATATATTTT
CASSFGAGSDTIYF
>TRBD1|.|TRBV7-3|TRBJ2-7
TGTGCCAGCAGCTTCACAGGGGCGGCATACGAGCAGTACTTC
CASSFTGAAYEQYF
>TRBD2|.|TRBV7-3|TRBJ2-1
TGTGCCAGCAGCTTAAGCAGCGGGAGGGCCTCCTACAATGAGCAGTTCTTC
CASSLSSGRASYNEQFF
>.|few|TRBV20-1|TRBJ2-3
TGCAGTGCTCCCCCTGGGGCGAATCCAGATACGCAGTATTTT
CSAPPGANPDTQYF
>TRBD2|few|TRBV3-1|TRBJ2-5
TGTGCCAGCAGCCAAGAAGAGCTAGCGGGGATATTACAAGAGACCCAGTACTTC
CASSQEELAGILQETQYF
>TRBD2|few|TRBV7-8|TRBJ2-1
TGTGCCAGCAGCTTAACGGGACTAGCTGGGAATGAGCAGTTCTTC
CASSLTGLAGNEQFF
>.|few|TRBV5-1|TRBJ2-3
TGCGCCAGCAGCCGGGCCTCGGATACGCAGTATTTT
CASSRASDTQYF
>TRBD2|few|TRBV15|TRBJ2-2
TGTGCCACCAGCAGAGATCAAGCGGGAGGCGGGGAGCTGTTTTTT
CATSRDQAGGGELFF
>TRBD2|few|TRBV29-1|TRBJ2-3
TGCAGCGCGGCCCCTAGCGGGATCACAGATACGCAGTATTTT
CSAAPSGITDTQYF
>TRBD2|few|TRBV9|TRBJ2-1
TGTGCCAGCAGCGTAGTTCCCTCTAGCGGGACAAAGTTCTTC
CASSVVPSSGTKFF
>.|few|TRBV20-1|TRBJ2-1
TGCAGTGCTAGAGATGATCGGGGCTTTTCCTCCTACAATGAGCAGTTCTTC
CSARDDRGFSSYNEQFF
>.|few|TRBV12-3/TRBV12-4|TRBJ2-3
TGTGCCAGCAGTTTAGTTTCCAGAAATACGCAGTATTTT
CASSLVSRNTQYF